The sequence of this TCR beta chain was determined in a study of cytotoxic CD8 clonotypes in ibrutinib-treated CLL. Study-wide context: The taking of response samples occurred after a median about eleven months of treatment, with a range of 6 to 36.

Turning to this clone: As yet, its antigen is unknown.

Method: immunoSEQ multiplex PCR; TCRdb's copy keeps in-frame clones and lacks some. This sample carries 150,000 to 200,000 clones, around 84% of them seen once, and the ten largest clones take roughly 2%. CDR3 size: 13 residues. Germline V gives CDR1 MDHEN, CDR2 SYDVKM. The V end was cut by 9 bases, the J end by 0 bases, with 12 bases between. Overall study findings and caveats: Under therapy, public clonotypes either contracted or stayed stable, and they were uncommon.

The clonotype comes from a human donor with chronic lymphocytic leukemia. The sample here was PBMCs, taken after 12 months of ibrutinib treatment. The chain has TRBV28 and TRBJ2-7, with D tentatively TRBD1 (6 bases). As DNA, the CDR3 is TGTGCCAGTACAGGGCCGAGCTCCTACGAGCAGTACTTC. It codes for CASTGPSSYEQYF. Full variable domain (remainder filled in from reference TRBV28 and TRBJ2-7): DVKVTQSSRYLVKRTGEKVFLECVQDMDHENMFWYRQDPGLGLRLIYFSYDVKMKEKGDIPEGYSVSREKKERFSLILESASTNQTSMYLCASTGPSSYEQYFGPGTRLTVT.